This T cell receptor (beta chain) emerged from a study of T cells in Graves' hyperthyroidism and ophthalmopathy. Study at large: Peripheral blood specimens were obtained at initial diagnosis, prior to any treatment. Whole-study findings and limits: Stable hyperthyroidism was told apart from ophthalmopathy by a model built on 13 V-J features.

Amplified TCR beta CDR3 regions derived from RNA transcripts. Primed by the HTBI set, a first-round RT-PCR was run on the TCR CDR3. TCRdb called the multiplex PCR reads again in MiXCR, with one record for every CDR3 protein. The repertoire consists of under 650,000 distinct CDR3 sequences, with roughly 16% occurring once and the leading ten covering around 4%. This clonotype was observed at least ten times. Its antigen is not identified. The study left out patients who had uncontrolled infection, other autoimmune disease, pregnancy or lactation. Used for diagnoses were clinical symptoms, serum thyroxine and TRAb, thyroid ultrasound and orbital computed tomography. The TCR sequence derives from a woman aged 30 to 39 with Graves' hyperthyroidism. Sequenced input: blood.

CDR3 bases: TGTGCCAGCAGCGGGGGGGCACAGCCCCAGCATTTT. Its translation is CASSGGAQPQHF. The chain uses TRBV2 and TRBJ1-5, with a weak D call TRBD1 (6 bases). The length of the CDR3 is 12 residues. V was pared by 6 bases and J by 7 bases, with 10 bases between. Germline loops: CDR1 SNHLY, CDR2 FYNNEI.